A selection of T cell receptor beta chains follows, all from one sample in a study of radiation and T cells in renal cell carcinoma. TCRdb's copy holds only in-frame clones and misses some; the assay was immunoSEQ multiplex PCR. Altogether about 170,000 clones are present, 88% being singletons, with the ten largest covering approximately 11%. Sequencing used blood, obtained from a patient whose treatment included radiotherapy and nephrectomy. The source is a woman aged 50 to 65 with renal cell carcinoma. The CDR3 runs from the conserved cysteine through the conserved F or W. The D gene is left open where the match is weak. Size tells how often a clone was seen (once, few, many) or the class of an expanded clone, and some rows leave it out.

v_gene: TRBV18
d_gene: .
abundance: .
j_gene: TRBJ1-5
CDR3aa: CASSPAHAGEPQHF
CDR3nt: TGTGCCAGCTCCCCGGCTCACGCGGGTGAGCCCCAGCATTTT

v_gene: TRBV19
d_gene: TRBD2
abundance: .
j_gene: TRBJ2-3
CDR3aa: CASSKRLAGGGDTQYF
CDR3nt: TGTGCCAGTAGTAAACGACTAGCGGGGGGCGGAGATACGCAGTATTTT

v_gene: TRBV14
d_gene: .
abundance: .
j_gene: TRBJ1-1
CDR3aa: CASSQDLDTEAFF
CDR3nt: TGTGCCAGCAGCCAAGATCTAGACACTGAAGCTTTCTTT

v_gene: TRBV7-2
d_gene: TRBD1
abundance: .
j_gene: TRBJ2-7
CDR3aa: CASSARGPGQRYEQYF
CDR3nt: TGTGCCAGCAGCGCTAGGGGCCCGGGACAGAGATACGAGCAGTACTTC

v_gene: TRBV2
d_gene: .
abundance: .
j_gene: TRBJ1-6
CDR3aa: CASSVEGGNSPLHF
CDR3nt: TGTGCCAGCAGTGTCGAAGGGGGTAATTCACCCCTCCACTTT

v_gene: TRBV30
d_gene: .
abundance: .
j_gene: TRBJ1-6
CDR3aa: CAWSARGADSPLHF
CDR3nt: TGTGCCTGGAGTGCGAGAGGGGCTGACTCACCCCTCCACTTT

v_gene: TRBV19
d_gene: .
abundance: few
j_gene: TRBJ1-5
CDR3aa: CASSIPRPGPNQPQHF
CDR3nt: TGTGCCAGTAGTATCCCCCGGCCAGGGCCAAATCAGCCCCAGCATTTT

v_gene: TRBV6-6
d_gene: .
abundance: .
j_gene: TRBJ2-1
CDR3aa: CASSYSPGTIEQFF
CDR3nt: TGTGCCAGCAGTTACTCGCCTGGGACAATTGAGCAGTTCTTC

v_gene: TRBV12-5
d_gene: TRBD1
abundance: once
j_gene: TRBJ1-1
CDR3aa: CASGIGTVTEAFF
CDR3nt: TGTGCTAGTGGGATCGGGACAGTTACTGAAGCTTTCTTT

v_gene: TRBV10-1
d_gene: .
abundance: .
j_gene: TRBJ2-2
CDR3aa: CASIRDHTGELFF
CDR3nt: TGCGCCAGCATCCGGGACCACACCGGGGAGCTGTTTTTT

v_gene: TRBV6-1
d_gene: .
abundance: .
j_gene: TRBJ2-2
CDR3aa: CASSHTPNTGELFF
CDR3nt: TGTGCCAGCTCTCACACTCCTAACACCGGGGAGCTGTTTTTT

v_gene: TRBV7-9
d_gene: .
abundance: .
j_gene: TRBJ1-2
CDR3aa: CASSLGAPAGYGYTF
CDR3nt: TGTGCCAGCAGCTTAGGTGCCCCGGCAGGATATGGCTACACCTTC

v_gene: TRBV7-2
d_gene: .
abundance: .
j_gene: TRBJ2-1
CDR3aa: CASSFRNERNEQFF
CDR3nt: TGTGCCAGCAGCTTTAGGAACGAGCGCAATGAGCAGTTCTTC

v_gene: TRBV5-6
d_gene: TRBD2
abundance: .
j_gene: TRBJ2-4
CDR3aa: CASSARTSGAGDIQYF
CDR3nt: TGTGCCAGCAGCGCCCGGACTAGCGGGGCTGGGGACATTCAGTACTTC

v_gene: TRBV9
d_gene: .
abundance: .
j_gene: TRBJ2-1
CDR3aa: CASSSPPRGSSYNEQFF
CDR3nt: TGTGCCAGCAGCTCCCCCCCAAGGGGCAGCTCCTACAATGAGCAGTTCTTC

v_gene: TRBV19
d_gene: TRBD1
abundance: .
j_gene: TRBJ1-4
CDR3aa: CASSRGGTANEKLFF
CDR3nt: TGTGCCAGTAGCCGAGGCGGGACAGCGAATGAAAAACTGTTTTTT

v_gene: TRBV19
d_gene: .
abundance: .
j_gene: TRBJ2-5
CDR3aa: CASSIDGQRGETQYF
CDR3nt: TGTGCCAGTAGTATAGATGGCCAACGGGGGGAGACCCAGTACTTC

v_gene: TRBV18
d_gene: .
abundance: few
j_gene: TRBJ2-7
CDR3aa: CASSTDLAAEQYF
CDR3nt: TGTGCCAGCTCAACGGACCTAGCAGCCGAGCAGTACTTC

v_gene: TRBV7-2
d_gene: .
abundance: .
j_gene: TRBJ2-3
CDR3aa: CASSPPLNTDTQYF
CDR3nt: TGTGCCAGCAGCCCCCCTTTGAACACAGATACGCAGTATTTT

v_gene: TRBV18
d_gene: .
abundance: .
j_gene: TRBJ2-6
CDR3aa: CASSFNTAGTGANVLTF
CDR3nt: TGTGCCAGCTCATTCAACACCGCAGGGACTGGGGCCAACGTCCTGACTTTC

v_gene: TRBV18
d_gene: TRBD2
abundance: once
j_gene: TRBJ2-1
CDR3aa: CASSPRSLAGGYNEQFF
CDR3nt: TGTGCCAGCTCACCACGGTCATTAGCGGGGGGCTACAATGAGCAGTTCTTC

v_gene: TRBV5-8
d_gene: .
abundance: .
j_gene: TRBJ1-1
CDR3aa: CASSFGQTFRTEAFF
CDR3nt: TGTGCCAGCAGCTTTGGACAGACCTTTAGAACTGAAGCTTTCTTT

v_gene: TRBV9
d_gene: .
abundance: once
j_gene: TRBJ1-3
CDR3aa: CASSGSSGNTIYF
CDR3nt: TGTGCCAGCAGCGGAAGCTCTGGAAACACCATATATTTT

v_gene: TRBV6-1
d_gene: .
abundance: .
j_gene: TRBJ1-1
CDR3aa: CASRENVQGRNTEAFF
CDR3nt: TGTGCCAGCAGGGAAAATGTACAGGGTAGAAATACTGAAGCTTTCTTT

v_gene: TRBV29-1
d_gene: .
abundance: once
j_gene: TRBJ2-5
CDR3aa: CSGGTLQETQYF
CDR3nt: TGCAGCGGAGGGACACTACAAGAGACCCAGTACTTC

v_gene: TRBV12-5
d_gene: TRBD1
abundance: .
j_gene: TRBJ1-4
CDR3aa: CASGSKGAQGNEKLFF
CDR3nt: TGTGCTAGTGGTTCGAAGGGGGCACAGGGGAATGAAAAACTGTTTTTT

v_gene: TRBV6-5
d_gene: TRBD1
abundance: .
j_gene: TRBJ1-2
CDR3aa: CASKITGTGVFGYTF
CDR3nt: TGTGCCAGCAAAATAACCGGGACAGGGGTTTTTGGCTACACCTTC

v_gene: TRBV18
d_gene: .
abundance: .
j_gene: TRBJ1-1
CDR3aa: CASSPSPLSTEAFF
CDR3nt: TGTGCCAGCTCACCATCGCCACTGTCCACTGAAGCTTTCTTT

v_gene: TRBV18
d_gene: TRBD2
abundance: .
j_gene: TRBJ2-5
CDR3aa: CASSPRTSGGLGETQYF
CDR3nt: TGTGCCAGCTCACCACGGACTAGCGGGGGGCTGGGAGAGACCCAGTACTTC

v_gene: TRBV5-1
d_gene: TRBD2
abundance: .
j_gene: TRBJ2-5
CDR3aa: CASSLGDGGKETQYF
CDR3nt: TGCGCCAGCAGCTTGGGGGACGGGGGGAAAGAGACCCAGTACTTC

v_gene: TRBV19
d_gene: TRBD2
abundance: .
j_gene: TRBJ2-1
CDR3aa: CASSILAGAFPNEQFF
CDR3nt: TGTGCCAGTAGTATACTAGCGGGGGCTTTCCCCAATGAGCAGTTCTTC

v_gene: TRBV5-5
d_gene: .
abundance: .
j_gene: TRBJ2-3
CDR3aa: CASSFEGRGVDTQYF
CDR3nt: TGTGCCAGCAGCTTTGAGGGTCGAGGGGTAGATACGCAGTATTTT

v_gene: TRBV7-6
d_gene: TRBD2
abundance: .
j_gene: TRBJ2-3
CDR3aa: CASSLRGSTDTQYF
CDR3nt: TGTGCCAGCAGCTTGCGGGGGAGCACAGATACGCAGTATTTT

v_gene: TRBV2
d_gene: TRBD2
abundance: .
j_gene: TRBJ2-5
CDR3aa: CASSDYRSGRDQETQYF
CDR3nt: TGTGCCAGCAGTGATTATCGTAGCGGGAGAGACCAAGAGACCCAGTACTTC

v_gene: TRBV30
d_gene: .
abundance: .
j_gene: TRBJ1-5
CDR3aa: CAWSVRRGTFSQPQHF
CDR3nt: TGTGCCTGGAGTGTACGGCGGGGCACGTTCAGTCAGCCCCAGCATTTT

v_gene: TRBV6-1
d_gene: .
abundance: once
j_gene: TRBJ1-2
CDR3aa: CASSDDPGNYGYTF
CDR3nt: TGTGCCAGCAGTGATGATCCAGGGAACTATGGCTACACCTTC

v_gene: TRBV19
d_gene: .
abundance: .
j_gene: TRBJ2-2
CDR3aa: CASSGRGLGELFF
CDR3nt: TGTGCCAGTAGTGGGAGAGGGCTCGGGGAGCTGTTTTTT

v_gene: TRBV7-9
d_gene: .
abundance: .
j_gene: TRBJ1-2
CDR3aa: CATVGRVANYGYTF
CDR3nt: TGTGCCACCGTCGGACGGGTAGCTAACTATGGCTACACCTTC

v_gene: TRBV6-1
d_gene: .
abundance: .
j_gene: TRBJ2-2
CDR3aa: CASSEAWNTGELFF
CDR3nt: TGTGCCAGCAGTGAAGCCTGGAACACCGGGGAGCTGTTTTTT

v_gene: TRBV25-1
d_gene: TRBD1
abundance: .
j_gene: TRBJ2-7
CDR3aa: CASSEVGTGSYEQYF
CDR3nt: TGTGCCAGCAGTGAGGTCGGGACAGGGTCATACGAGCAGTACTTC

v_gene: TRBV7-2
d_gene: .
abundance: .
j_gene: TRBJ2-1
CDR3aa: CASSLGRNNEQFF
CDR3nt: TGTGCCAGCAGCTTAGGTAGGAACAATGAGCAGTTCTTC

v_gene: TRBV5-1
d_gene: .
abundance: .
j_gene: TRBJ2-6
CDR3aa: CASSLGQGFGANVLTF
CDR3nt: TGCGCCAGCAGCTTGGGCCAGGGCTTTGGGGCCAACGTCCTGACTTTC